This record looks at one T cell receptor beta chain sequence and its context. These data are taken from a study of blood T cell repertoires in COVID-19. Overall study context: The United States, Italy and Spain supplied acute and convalescent COVID-19 samples. PBMCs, B-cell-depleted T cells, or T cells were the source of the cDNA or gDNA that made up the material.

This CDR3 has 17 amino acids. The V gene end was trimmed by 4 bases and the J gene end by 4 bases; junction bases not matched to a gene: 9. Germline V lookup: CDR1 LGHDT, CDR2 YNNKEL (reference sequence). Authors' data handling: Reference gene primers were amplified, and this amplification served to estimate nucleated cell counts. Using immunoSEQ multiplex PCR, the repertoire was profiled, and TCRdb retains in-frame clones only, with some absent. The D gene and trimming were derived from the DNA, and the V and J assignments and clone size from that table. The sample lists roughly 36,000 clones, about 79% occurring once.

The TCR was taken from a human donor in a cohort sampled during active COVID-19. V usage is TRBV3-1 (or the pseudogene TRBV3-2) and J usage is TRBJ2-3, with TRBD2 identical over 12 bases. Input material: peripheral blood. In DNA form, the CDR3 reads TGTGCCAGCAGCCGGAGGACTAGCGGGGCGTCGCCAGATACGCAGTATTTT. Its protein product is CASSRRTSGASPDTQYF.